This T cell receptor beta chain was sequenced during a study of CXCR3-negative and CXCR3-positive naive CD8 T cells. Study-wide results and limits: TCR interaction strength was inferred from TRB CDR3 physicochemistry, as CD5 matched across naive subsets. CXCR3-negative and CXCR3-positive naive cells shared comparable TRBV-TRBJ usage, but memory cells did not.

The CDR3 loop spans 14 amino acids. CDR1 and CDR2 from the germline V gene are SGHTA and FQGNSA. Turning to this clonotype: Its matching antigen is unknown.

TRB cDNA was prepared as libraries by UMI-labeled 5' RACE. TCRdb reanalyzed the 5' RACE reads, giving one entry per CDR3 protein sequence and no DNA. This sample's clone table lists tens of thousands of distinct CDR3 sequences. The V gene is TRBV7-2, the J gene TRBJ2-4; no DNA is available, so the TRBD2 call from TCRdb remains unchecked. This TCR was sampled from a human donor in good health. Some clones in this sample may be carry-over from other donors' samples. The sample was memory CD8+ T cells from blood. CDR3 protein: CASSPLAGGNIQYF.